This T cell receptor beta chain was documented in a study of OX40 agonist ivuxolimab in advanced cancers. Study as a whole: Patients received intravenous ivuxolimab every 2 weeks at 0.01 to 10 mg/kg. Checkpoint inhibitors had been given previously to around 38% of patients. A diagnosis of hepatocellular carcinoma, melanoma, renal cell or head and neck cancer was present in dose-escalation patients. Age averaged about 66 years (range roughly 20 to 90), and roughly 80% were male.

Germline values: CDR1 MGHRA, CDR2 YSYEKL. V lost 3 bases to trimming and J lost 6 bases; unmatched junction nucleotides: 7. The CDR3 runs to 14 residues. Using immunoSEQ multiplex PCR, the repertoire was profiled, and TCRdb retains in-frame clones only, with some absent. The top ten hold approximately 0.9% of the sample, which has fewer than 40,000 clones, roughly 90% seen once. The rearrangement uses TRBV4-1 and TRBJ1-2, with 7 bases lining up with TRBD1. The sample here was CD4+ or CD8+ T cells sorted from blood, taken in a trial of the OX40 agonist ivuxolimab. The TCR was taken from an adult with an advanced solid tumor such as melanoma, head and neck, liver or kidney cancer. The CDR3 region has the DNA TGCGCCAGCAGCCAGGAACAGGGGACCCATGGCTACACCTTC. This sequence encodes CASSQEQGTHGYTF.